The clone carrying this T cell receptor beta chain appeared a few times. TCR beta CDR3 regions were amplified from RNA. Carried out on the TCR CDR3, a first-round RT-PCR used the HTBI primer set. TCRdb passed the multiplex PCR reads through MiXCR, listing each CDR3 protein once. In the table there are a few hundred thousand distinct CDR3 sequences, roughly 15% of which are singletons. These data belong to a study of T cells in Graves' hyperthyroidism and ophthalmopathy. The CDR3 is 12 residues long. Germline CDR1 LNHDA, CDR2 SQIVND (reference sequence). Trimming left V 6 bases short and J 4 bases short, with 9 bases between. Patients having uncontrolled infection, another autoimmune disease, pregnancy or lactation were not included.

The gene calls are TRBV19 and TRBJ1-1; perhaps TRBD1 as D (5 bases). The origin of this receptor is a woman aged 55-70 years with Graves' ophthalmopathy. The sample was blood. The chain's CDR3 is CASRGGFTEAFF. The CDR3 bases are TGTGCCAGTAGGGGGGGATTCACTGAAGCTTTCTTT. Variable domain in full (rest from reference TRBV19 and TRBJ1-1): DGGITQSPKYLFRKEGQNVTLSCEQNLNHDAMYWYRQDPGQGLRLIYYSQIVNDFQKGDIAEGYSVSREKKESFPLTVTSAQKNPTAFYLCASRGGFTEAFFGQGTRLTVV.